The 18 T cell receptor beta chains below come from one sample, sequenced in a study of blood T cell repertoires in COVID-19. Here immunoSEQ multiplex PCR was the method, and the copy in TCRdb shows in-frame clones only, minus some. The repertoire holds under 250,000 clones, with around 80% as singletons. Sequenced material: peripheral blood. The receptor set was obtained from a man in his forties with active or convalescent COVID-19.

V usage is TRBV9 and J usage is TRBJ1-2, with 9 bases that match TRBD1. V lost 3 bases to trimming and J lost 8 bases; unmatched junction nucleotides: 2. Germline CDR1 is SGDLS and CDR2 is YYNGEE. CDR3 length: 12 amino acids. The CDR3 DNA is TGTGCCAGCAGCGCGGACAGGGGAGGCTACACCTTC. Its protein is CASSADRGGYTF. The full variable domain, its missing parts supplied by reference TRBV9 and TRBJ1-2, is DSGVTQTPKHLITATGQRVTLRCSPRSGDLSVYWYQQSLDQGLQFLIQYYNGEERAKGNILERFSAQQFPDLHSELNLSSLELGDSALYFCASSADRGGYTFGSGTRLTVV.

The chain combines TRBV9 with TRBJ1-1; 7 bases are a match to TRBD1. Trimming at V came to 6 bases and at J to 1 base, leaving 3 bases not matched to a gene. Per the germline V gene, CDR1 is SGDLS and CDR2 is YYNGEE. CDR3 length: 13 amino acids. The CDR3 loop is CASTGTANTEAFF. CDR3 sequence (DNA): TGTGCCAGCACCGGGACAGCGAACACTGAAGCTTTCTTT. Looking up the rest from reference TRBV9 and TRBJ1-1 gives the full variable domain: DSGVTQTPKHLITATGQRVTLRCSPRSGDLSVYWYQQSLDQGLQFLIQYYNGEERAKGNILERFSAQQFPDLHSELNLSSLELGDSALYFCASTGTANTEAFFGQGTRLTVV.

The V call is TRBV11-3, the J call TRBJ1-6; no clear D. Trimming cost V 2 bases and J 0 bases, with 14 bases left between them. The germline gives CDR1 SGHNT, CDR2 YENEEA. The CDR3 is 18 amino acids. For the CDR3, the DNA is TGTGCCAGCAGCTTAAGCGGAGGCGAGAGCTCCTATAATTCACCCCTCCACTTT. This gives the protein CASSLSGGESSYNSPLHF. Combining the CDR3 with reference TRBV11-3 and TRBJ1-6 gives the whole variable domain EAGVVQSPRYKIIEKKQPVAFWCNPISGHNTLYWYLQNLGQGPELLIRYENEEAVDDSQLPKDRFSAERLKGVDSTLKIQPAELGDSAVYLCASSLSGGESSYNSPLHFGNGTRLTVT.

This sequence joins TRBV9 and TRBJ2-7, with 13 nucleotides matching TRBD2. V dropped 2 bases and J dropped 3; count of bases not matched to a gene: 5. The germline V gene has CDR1 SGDLS and CDR2 YYNGEE. The CDR3 consists of 16 residues. CDR3 residues: CASSVGGTSGIYEQYF. DNA of the CDR3: TGTGCCAGCAGCGTGGGGGGGACTAGCGGGATCTACGAGCAGTACTTC. The full variable domain, completed using reference TRBV9 and TRBJ2-7, is DSGVTQTPKHLITATGQRVTLRCSPRSGDLSVYWYQQSLDQGLQFLIQYYNGEERAKGNILERFSAQQFPDLHSELNLSSLELGDSALYFCASSVGGTSGIYEQYFGPGTRLTVT.

The rearrangement joins TRBV5-6 to TRBJ1-2; a weak D match, TRBD1 (6 bases). CDR1 and CDR2 from the germline V gene are SGHDT and YYEEEE. Trimming cost V 4 bases and J 4 bases, with 17 bases left between them. This CDR3 is built from 15 residues. CDR3 protein: CASSPTSETGYGYTF. The CDR3 DNA is TGTGCCAGCAGCCCGACCTCCGAGACAGGCTATGGCTACACCTTC.

V and J are TRBV13 and TRBJ2-2; TRBD1 agrees at 8 bases. The CDR3 length is 17 residues. Looked up from germline, CDR1 is PRHDT and CDR2 is FYEKMQ (reference sequence). V shed 5 bases and J 6 bases; nucleotides not matched to a gene: 14. This chain's CDR3 is CASSPNPDRVASGELFF. Written as DNA, the CDR3 is TGTGCCAGCAGCCCAAATCCGGACAGGGTGGCATCCGGGGAGCTGTTTTTT.

The chain employs TRBV11-2 and TRBJ1-1; maybe TRBD1 (6 bases). The CDR3 covers 14 residues. The V end was cut by 5 bases, the J end by 4 bases, with 14 bases between. Germline CDR1 reads SGHAT; CDR2 reads FQNNGV. The DNA for the CDR3 is TGTGCCAGCAGCCCCGCGGGGGGGGCCACTGAAGCTTTCTTT. Translated: CASSPAGGATEAFF.

The chain links TRBV19 to TRBJ1-4; no definite D call. CDR3 length: 14 residues. Germline assignment: CDR1 LNHDA and CDR2 SQIVND (reference sequence). Trimming cost V 3 bases and J 5 bases, with 10 bases left between them. CDR3 bases: TGTGCCAGTAGTATGAGGCAGAGCAATGAAAAACTGTTTTTT. Its protein product is CASSMRQSNEKLFF.

The chain combines TRBV5-1 with TRBJ1-2; D is possibly TRBD1 (6 bases). This CDR3 is 17 amino acids long. V lost 1 base and J 7 bases, leaving 23 bases between the germline ends. In germline, CDR1 is SGHRS, CDR2 YFSETQ. In nucleotides, the CDR3 is TGCGCCAGCAGCTTGAGTCCGGACAGCCCAAGTATGGGTGGCTACACCTTC. Protein sequence: CASSLSPDSPSMGGYTF. The complete variable domain, with remaining parts taken from reference TRBV5-1 and TRBJ1-2, reads KAGVTQTPRYLIKTRGQQVTLSCSPISGHRSVSWYQQTPGQGLQFLFEYFSETQRNKGNFPGRFSGRQFSNSRSEMNVSTLELGDSALYLCASSLSPDSPSMGGYTFGSGTRLTVV.

The genes are TRBV2 and TRBJ2-2; TRBD1 agrees at 10 bases. The germline V gene encodes CDR1 SNHLY and CDR2 FYNNEI. Trimming cost V 7 bases and J 3 bases; bases outside gene matches: 2. The CDR3 consists of 14 residues. CDR3 sequence: CASTGQGYTGELFF. CDR3 in DNA: TGTGCCAGCACGGGACAGGGGTACACCGGGGAGCTGTTTTTT.

The rearrangement links TRBV5-1 to TRBJ1-2, with no clear D. Per germline, CDR1 SGHRS and CDR2 YFSETQ. This CDR3 contains 15 residues. Trimming removed 0 bases at V and 5 bases at J, with 14 bases between. The CDR3 nucleotides are TGCGCCAGCAGCTTGGCCTACTCCCCGCCTTATGGCTACACCTTC. Protein sequence: CASSLAYSPPYGYTF. Drawing the rest from reference TRBV5-1 and TRBJ1-2, the complete variable domain is KAGVTQTPRYLIKTRGQQVTLSCSPISGHRSVSWYQQTPGQGLQFLFEYFSETQRNKGNFPGRFSGRQFSNSRSEMNVSTLELGDSALYLCASSLAYSPPYGYTFGSGTRLTVV.

CDR3 nucleotide sequence: TGTGCCAGCAGCTTAGATGGCCCCAACCCCAACTATGGCTACACCTTC. This sequence encodes CASSLDGPNPNYGYTF. The chain is built from TRBV7-2 and TRBJ1-2; no clear D. The CDR3 extends over 16 amino acids. V shed 1 base and J shed 2 bases, with 14 bases lying between them. Looked up from germline, CDR1 is SGHTA and CDR2 is FQGNSA.

This chain connects TRBV19 to TRBJ2-2, with 9 nucleotides matching TRBD1. The CDR3 contains 16 residues. Unmatched junction bases numbered 7, after V lost 4 bases and J lost 4 bases. CDR1 and CDR2 from the germline V gene are LNHDA and SQIVND (reference sequence). CDR3 sequence: CASSTTTGGITGELFF. The DNA of the CDR3 is TGTGCCAGTAGTACGACGACAGGGGGAATCACCGGGGAGCTGTTTTTT.

The chain has TRBV20-1 and TRBJ2-7, with a possible D match to TRBD2 (5 bases). There are 11 residues in the CDR3. Trimming pared 3 bases from V and 5 bases from J, leaving 8 bases between. CDR1 is DFQATT and CDR2 is SNEGSKA in the germline V gene (reference sequence). The chain's CDR3 is CSASAGHEQYF. CDR3 coding DNA: TGCAGTGCTAGCGCGGGCCACGAGCAGTACTTC.

V usage is TRBV29-1 and J usage is TRBJ2-1; 7 bases match TRBD2. Germline V gives CDR1 SQVTM, CDR2 ANQGSEA. The J segment lost 8 bases and the V segment lost 6 bases, leaving 7 bases of the junction unmatched. The CDR3 sequence is 12 residues long. CDR3 nucleotide sequence: TGCAGCGTAAGGGGCGGGAGCGATGAGCAGTTCTTC. It yields the protein CSVRGGSDEQFF.

V and J are TRBV5-6 and TRBJ2-2; 9 bases agree with TRBD2. V was pared by 2 bases and J by 6 bases, with 8 bases of the junction left unmatched. The CDR3 extends over 16 amino acids. Germline CDR1 SGHDT, CDR2 YYEEEE. The CDR3 reads CASSFFPGLAAGELFF. CDR3 sequence (DNA): TGTGCCAGCAGCTTTTTTCCGGGACTAGCTGCCGGGGAGCTGTTTTTT.

CDR3 coding DNA: TGTGCCAGCAGCCGCGAGGGCAAGCGGGAGACCCAGTACTTC. This codes for CASSREGKRETQYF. V is TRBV5-6 and J is TRBJ2-5, with TRBD2 as a possible D gene (5 bases). Germline lookup yields CDR1 SGHDT and CDR2 YYEEEE. The CDR3 runs to 14 residues. V was shortened by 4 bases and J by 5 bases, with 15 bases between the two germline ends.

For the CDR3, the DNA is TGTGCCACCAGTGCGGGTGGGTTTGGGCAGCCCCAGCATTTT. Residues: CATSAGGFGQPQHF. V gene TRBV24-1 combines with J gene TRBJ1-5; D ambiguous. The CDR3 is 14 amino acids. V shed 5 bases and J shed 7 bases, with 14 bases lying between them. Germline CDR1 reads KGHDR; CDR2 reads SFDVKD.